One and the same sample provided the 32 T cell receptor beta chains below, sequenced in a study of CD8+CD57+ T cells in acquired aplastic anemia. The authors sequenced patients whose flow cytometry had shown CD8+CD57+ cell expansion. Genomic DNA, serving as template, underwent TCR beta VDJ and CDR3 profiling. TCRdb recomputed calls from the reads with MiXCR, one row per CDR3 protein. The profile shows about 220,000 distinct CDR3 sequences, around 46% of them singletons. The sample comprised sorted CD4+, CD8+, or CD8+CD57+ T cells (not recorded which) from PBMCs. Source of these receptors: a human donor with aplastic anemia.

V gene TRBV20-1 combines with J gene TRBJ2-1; 12 positions agree with TRBD2. This CDR3 region has 14 residues. After removal of 8 bases from V and 7 bases from J, the junction contained 9 bases not matched to a gene. Germline lookup yields CDR1 DFQATT and CDR2 SNEGSKA (reference sequence). The CDR3 reads CSKGGTSGQNEQFF. CDR3 sequence (DNA): TGCAGTAAAGGGGGGACTAGCGGGCAGAATGAGCAGTTCTTC.

This clonotype was seen at least ten times. A read error may produce the germline difference seen at one junction end. CDR3 nucleotides: TGTGCCAGCAGCCCCGGGACGGGATCCTACGAGCAGTACTTC. Its protein is CASSPGTGSYEQYF. This chain connects TRBV4-3 to TRBJ2-7; perhaps D is TRBD1 or TRBD2 (5 bases each). This CDR3 has 14 residues. Germline-derived CDR1 and CDR2 are LGHNA and YSLEER.

The sample holds a few counts of this clonotype. V is TRBV28 and J is TRBJ2-7; D might be TRBD1 (5 bases). The germline gives CDR1 MDHEN, CDR2 SYDVKM. The CDR3 extends over 17 amino acids. Trimming shortened V by 8 bases and J by 0 bases, and 23 bases separated the two germline ends. CDR3 bases: TGTGCCAGCTCCAGGACCACGGCCACAGGTATCTCCTACGAGCAGTACTTC. Its protein is CASSRTTATGISYEQYF.

This clonotype was found many times. This chain links TRBV7-2 with TRBJ2-5; no reliable D call. The CDR3 is made up of 13 amino acids. V was trimmed by 4 bases and J by 5 bases, leaving 11 bases between them. In germline, CDR1 is SGHTA, CDR2 FQGNSA. This CDR3 reads CASSSVSGETQYF. In DNA, the CDR3 is TGTGCCAGCAGCTCCGTAAGTGGGGAGACCCAGTACTTC. Looking up the rest from reference TRBV7-2 and TRBJ2-5 gives the full variable domain: GAGVSQSPSNKVTEKGKDVELRCDPISGHTALYWYRQSLGQGLEFLIYFQGNSAPDKSGLPSDRFSAERTGGSVSTLTIQRTQQEDSAVYLCASSSVSGETQYFGPGTRLLVL.

Comments on this clonotype: This may come from a read error, since a much larger clone is one base off. V gene TRBV12-3 or TRBV12-4 combines with J gene TRBJ1-5; D unclear. The CDR3 is 13 residues long. CDR3 DNA: TGTGCCAGCAGTTTTGGAAGCAATCGGCCCCAGCATTTT. It codes for CASSFGSNRPQHF.

This clonotype turned up a few times. This chain links TRBV7-9 with TRBJ2-7, with D unresolved. Germline CDR1 reads SEHNR; CDR2 reads FQNEAQ (reference sequence). The CDR3 is 14 amino acids. Trimming removed 1 base at V and 4 bases at J, with 11 bases between. The CDR3 DNA reads as TGTGCCAGCAGCTTAGGGGCCGAGGAGTACGAGCAGTACTTC. It yields the protein CASSLGAEEYEQYF.

V and J are TRBV25-1 and TRBJ2-1, with TRBD1 matching 11 bases. Trimming took 5 bases from V and 4 from J; bases not matched to a gene: 13. This CDR3 spans 18 amino acids. The V gene's germline CDR1 is MGHDK and CDR2 SYGVNS. In DNA form, the CDR3 reads TGTGCCAGCAGTCCAGAGAGAGGAGGGGACAGGGGGTACAATGAGCAGTTCTTC. Its protein is CASSPERGGDRGYNEQFF. Drawing the rest from reference TRBV25-1 and TRBJ2-1, the complete variable domain is EADIYQTPRYLVIGTGKKITLECSQTMGHDKMYWYQQDPGMELHLIHYSYGVNSTEKGDLSSESTVSRIRTEHFPLTLESARPSHTSQYLCASSPERGGDRGYNEQFFGPGTRLTVL.

This clonotype was seen many times. The genes are TRBV7-2 and TRBJ2-1; tentatively, D is TRBD2 (7 bases). Germline-derived CDR1 and CDR2 are SGHTA and FQGNSA. The CDR3 has 16 amino acids. V was shortened by 2 bases and J by 8 bases, with 19 bases between the two germline ends. CDR3 sequence reads: CASSLRLAGGRDEQFF. Here the CDR3 DNA reads TGTGCCAGCAGCTTACGACTAGCCGGGGGCAGGGATGAGCAGTTCTTC.

The gene calls are TRBV20-1 and TRBJ2-3; the D call may be TRBD1 or TRBD2 (6 bases each). Trimming left V 6 bases short and J 5 bases short, with 21 bases between. The CDR3 loop spans 15 amino acids. Looked up from germline, CDR1 is DFQATT and CDR2 is SNEGSKA (reference sequence). This CDR3 reads CSAHPGSGGQDTQYF. In DNA, the CDR3 is TGCAGTGCGCACCCGGGATCCGGGGGCCAAGATACGCAGTATTTT.

The J gene is TRBJ1-2, the V gene TRBV14; TRBD1 is a possible D gene (6 bases). V lost 2 bases, J lost 8 bases, and 9 bases lay in between. CDR3 length: 12 amino acids. CDR1 SGHDN and CDR2 FVKESK come from the germline V gene. The CDR3 DNA is TGTGCCAGCAGCCAAACAGGGTACGGCTACACCTTC. Translating it yields CASSQTGYGYTF.

J is TRBJ2-7 and V is TRBV7-6; the match to TRBD2 covers 8 bases. Per the germline V gene, CDR1 is SGHVS and CDR2 is FNYEAQ. Unmatched junction bases numbered 6, after V lost 6 bases and J lost 2 bases. This CDR3 region has 14 residues. The CDR3 reads CASSESGLAYEQYF. CDR3 nucleotide sequence: TGTGCCAGCAGTGAATCGGGACTAGCCTACGAGCAGTACTTC.

In its sample, this clonotype was seen many times. V is TRBV2 and J is TRBJ2-1, with D maybe TRBD1 (5 bases). V dropped 8 bases and J dropped 5 bases, with 13 bases sitting between them. The germline CDR1 and CDR2 sequences are SNHLY and FYNNEI. The CDR3 has 13 amino acids. The chain's CDR3 is CASGAEGDNEQFF. CDR3 bases: TGTGCCAGCGGGGCAGAAGGGGACAATGAGCAGTTCTTC. Full variable domain (remainder filled in from reference TRBV2 and TRBJ2-1): EPEVTQTPSHQVTQMGQEVILRCVPISNHLYFYWYRQILGQKVEFLVSFYNNEISEKSEIFDDQFSVERPDGSNFTLKIRSTKLEDSAMYFCASGAEGDNEQFFGPGTRLTVL.

This clonotype occurred many times. The chain combines TRBV7-9 with TRBJ1-5, with 8 bases lining up with TRBD1. This CDR3 is 14 amino acids long. V trimming: 4 bases; J trimming: 5 bases; junction bases outside the gene matches: 4. The germline CDR1 and CDR2 sequences are SEHNR and FQNEAQ (reference sequence). CDR3 in amino acids: CASSSDRAHQPQHF. The CDR3 coding sequence is TGTGCCAGCAGCTCGGACAGGGCACATCAGCCCCAGCATTTT. Complete variable domain (other parts from reference TRBV7-9 and TRBJ1-5): DTGVSQNPRHKITKRGQNVTFRCDPISEHNRLYWYRQTLGQGPEFLTYFQNEAQLEKSRLLSDRFSAERPKGSFSTLEIQRTEQGDSAMYLCASSSDRAHQPQHFGDGTRLSIL.

This clonotype has ten or more counts. The chain links TRBV6-2 or TRBV6-3 to TRBJ1-1, with D possibly matching TRBD1 (5 bases). CDR3 length equals 17 residues. Germline CDR1 reads MNHEY; CDR2 reads SVGEGT. Trimming cost V 2 bases and J 5 bases, with 21 bases left between them. CDR3 in DNA: TGTGCCAGCAGTTACGATGGCAGGGTGGGCATAAGGACTGAAGCTTTCTTT. Its protein is CASSYDGRVGIRTEAFF.

The J gene is TRBJ2-7, the V gene TRBV15; D is uncertain. This CDR3 is 15 amino acids long. Germline values: CDR1 LNHNV, CDR2 YYDKDF (reference sequence). V shed 0 bases and J shed 0 bases, with 9 bases lying between them. The CDR3 region has the DNA TGTGCCACCAGCAGAGATACAGTCACCTCCTACGAGCAGTACTTC. Its translation is CATSRDTVTSYEQYF.

This clonotype has only one observation. This rearrangement joins TRBV19 to TRBJ1-2; TRBD1 matches 7 bases. The V and J ends lost 6 bases and 4 bases, in that order; junction bases with no gene match: 14. Looked up from germline, CDR1 is LNHDA and CDR2 is SQIVND (reference sequence). The CDR3 is made up of 16 amino acids. The CDR3 nucleotides read TGTGCCAGTAGCAAGGGGGCGCAGGGGGAGGGCTATGGCTACACCTTC. It yields the protein CASSKGAQGEGYGYTF. Drawing the rest from reference TRBV19 and TRBJ1-2, the complete variable domain is DGGITQSPKYLFRKEGQNVTLSCEQNLNHDAMYWYRQDPGQGLRLIYYSQIVNDFQKGDIAEGYSVSREKKESFPLTVTSAQKNPTAFYLCASSKGAQGEGYGYTFGSGTRLTVV.

The rearrangement joins TRBV29-1 to TRBJ2-5; D uncertain. The CDR3 has 10 amino acids. Germline CDR1 is SQVTM and CDR2 is ANQGSEA. V lost 5 bases to trimming and J lost 5 bases, with 6 bases between them. CDR3 region: CSVLEETQYF. The DNA for the CDR3 is TGCAGCGTTCTGGAGGAGACCCAGTACTTC.

This clonotype has a count of ten or more. The genes are TRBV20-1 and TRBJ2-1; 9 nucleotides match TRBD2. V shed 0 bases and J 2 bases; nucleotides not matched to a gene: 8. The CDR3 loop spans 17 amino acids. Germline loops: CDR1 DFQATT, CDR2 SNEGSKA (reference sequence). CDR3 amino acids: CSARDYRLAAAYNEQFF. As DNA, the CDR3 is TGCAGTGCTAGAGATTACCGACTAGCGGCGGCCTACAATGAGCAGTTCTTC.

The chain joins TRBV19 to TRBJ1-5, with a possible D match to TRBD1 (5 bases). Per the germline V gene, CDR1 is LNHDA and CDR2 is SQIVND (reference sequence). The V gene lost 8 bases and the J gene lost 6 bases, with 14 bases spanning the gap. The CDR3 loop spans 13 amino acids. In nucleotides, the CDR3 is TGTGCCAGTGGTAGGACATCTATTCAGCCCCAGCATTTT. Amino acid sequence: CASGRTSIQPQHF.

There are many counts of this clonotype. The chain carries TRBV12-3 or TRBV12-4 and TRBJ1-2; the D gene is possibly TRBD1 (5 bases). V was shortened by 5 bases and J by 7 bases, with 17 bases between the two germline ends. The CDR3 loop spans 14 amino acids. CDR3 sequence reads: CASSSSGVLSGYTF. The DNA for the CDR3 is TGTGCCAGCAGTAGCTCGGGGGTCCTATCTGGCTACACCTTC.

The table lists this clonotype with many counts. The chain links TRBV5-1 to TRBJ2-5; D might be TRBD1 (7 bases). CDR3 length: 15 amino acids. Germline V lookup: CDR1 SGHRS, CDR2 YFSETQ. Trimming cost V 0 bases and J 4 bases, with 13 bases left between them. The CDR3 nucleotides are TGCGCCAGCAGCTTGGACAGGGGACTCCTAGAGACCCAGTACTTC. Its translation: CASSLDRGLLETQYF.

This clonotype showed up just a few times. The genes are TRBV20-1 and TRBJ2-7; D uncertain. The V gene lost 3 bases and the J gene lost 7 bases, with 4 bases spanning the gap. Germline CDR1 DFQATT, CDR2 SNEGSKA (reference sequence). The CDR3 is made up of 9 amino acids. DNA for the CDR3: TGCAGTGCTAGTAATGAGCAGTACTTC. Translation: CSASNEQYF.

There are a few counts of this clonotype. This CDR3 fails to terminate in the conserved phenylalanine or tryptophan, so it likely reflects a read error. This rearrangement joins TRBV9 to TRBJ1-1; D call uncertain. The CDR3 contains 13 residues. Germline loops: CDR1 SGDLS, CDR2 YYNGEE. The CDR3 is CASSVVRNTKAFL. DNA of the CDR3: TGTGCCAGCAGCGTAGTTAGGAACACTAAAGCTTTCCTT.

Worth noting for this clonotype: One base away lies a much larger clone, so this may be a sequencing read error. The rearrangement uses TRBV7-8 and TRBJ2-7; tentatively, D is TRBD2 (6 bases). In germline, CDR1 is SGHVS, CDR2 FQNEAQ. The CDR3 is made up of 15 amino acids. Trimming took off 5 bases at V and 4 bases at J, with 18 bases between the two ends. The CDR3 DNA follows: TGTGCCAGCAGCCTCGGCCTGGGAGGACCTTACGAGCAGTACTTC. This translates into CASSLGLGGPYEQYF.

This clonotype appeared once. The V call is TRBV5-6, the J call TRBJ2-7; D is unresolved. The CDR3 is 14 residues long. With 0 bases removed from V and 3 bases from J, the gap between germline ends came to 10 bases. Germline-derived CDR1 and CDR2 are SGHDT and YYEEEE. The CDR3 spells CASSLAGQYYEQYV. CDR3 sequence (DNA): TGTGCCAGCAGCTTGGCCGGGCAGTACTACGAGCAGTACGTC.

Ten or more counts support this clonotype. In DNA form, the CDR3 reads TGTGCCAGTAGTGGTAGTCCAGGGAACACTGAAGCTTTCTTT. Protein: CASSGSPGNTEAFF. The chain has TRBV19 and TRBJ1-1; D is uncertain. The CDR3 is made up of 14 amino acids. The germline V gene encodes CDR1 LNHDA and CDR2 SQIVND (reference sequence). Trimming stripped 5 bases from V and 1 base from J, with 11 bases between.

This clonotype was picked up many times. The V gene is TRBV9, the J gene TRBJ2-3, with D possibly matching TRBD2 (6 bases). With 3 bases removed from V and 15 bases from J, the gap between germline ends came to 11 bases. The CDR3 covers 10 residues. Germline loops: CDR1 SGDLS, CDR2 YYNGEE. The CDR3 reads CASSGGTIYF. DNA for the CDR3: TGTGCCAGCAGCGGCGGGACGATCTATTTT. The complete variable domain, with remaining parts taken from reference TRBV9 and TRBJ2-3, reads DSGVTQTPKHLITATGQRVTLRCSPRSGDLSVYWYQQSLDQGLQFLIQYYNGEERAKGNILERFSAQQFPDLHSELNLSSLELGDSALYFCASSGGTIYFGPGTRLTVL.

This clonotype occurred once. The junction shows a germline mismatch at one end, possibly a read error. The genes are TRBV7-2 and TRBJ2-3; 11 nucleotides match TRBD2. Germline CDR1 is SGHTA and CDR2 is FQGNSA. The CDR3 contains 19 residues. As DNA, the CDR3 is TGTGCCAGCAGCCTAGCGAGAGAGTGGACTAGCGGGAGCACAGATACGCAGTATTTT. This codes for CASSLAREWTSGSTDTQYF.

This clonotype occurred many times. The chain has TRBV11-3 and TRBJ2-3; unclear D gene. Germline CDR1 SGHNT, CDR2 YENEEA. V lost 5 bases and J lost 5, with 11 bases in between. CDR3 length equals 13 residues. The CDR3 sequence is CASSPRPLDTQYF. The CDR3 DNA reads as TGTGCCAGCAGCCCTCGACCCTTAGATACGCAGTATTTT.

This clonotype has a count of ten or more. The chain links TRBV11-2 to TRBJ2-7, with D maybe TRBD1 (5 bases). Germline values: CDR1 SGHAT, CDR2 FQNNGV. V gave up 1 base and J gave up 3 bases, with 10 bases separating them. This CDR3 region has 14 residues. CDR3 amino acids: CASSLGQGGYEQYF. The CDR3 DNA sequence: TGTGCCAGCAGCTTAGGGCAGGGTGGCTACGAGCAGTACTTC.

The table lists this clonotype with many counts. This chain joins TRBV13 and TRBJ2-3; D may be TRBD1 (6 bases). Trimming removed 4 bases from V and 5 bases from J, with 13 bases in between. The CDR3 covers 14 residues. Germline CDR1 and CDR2: PRHDT and FYEKMQ (reference sequence). The CDR3 nucleotides are TGTGCCAGCAGCTCCCCAGCAGGGGTAGATACGCAGTATTTT. It codes for CASSSPAGVDTQYF.

This clonotype appeared many times. V and J are TRBV9 and TRBJ2-7; maybe TRBD2 (5 bases). V was clipped by 0 bases and J by 4 bases, with 17 bases between them. The CDR3 covers 16 residues. Per the germline V gene, CDR1 is SGDLS and CDR2 is YYNGEE. The CDR3 DNA follows: TGTGCCAGCAGCGTAGCTACAACTGGGGAGTTGTACGAGCAGTACTTC. It is translated as CASSVATTGELYEQYF.